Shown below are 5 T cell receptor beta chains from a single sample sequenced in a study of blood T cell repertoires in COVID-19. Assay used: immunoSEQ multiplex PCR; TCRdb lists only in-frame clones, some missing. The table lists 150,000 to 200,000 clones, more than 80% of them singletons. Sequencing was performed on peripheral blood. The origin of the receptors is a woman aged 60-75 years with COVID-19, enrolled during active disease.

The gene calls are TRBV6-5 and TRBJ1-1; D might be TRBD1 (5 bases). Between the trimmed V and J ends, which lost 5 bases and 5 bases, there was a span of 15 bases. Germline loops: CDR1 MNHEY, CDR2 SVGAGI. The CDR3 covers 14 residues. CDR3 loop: CASSPAFGGTEAFF. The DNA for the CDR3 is TGTGCCAGCAGTCCTGCTTTCGGGGGAACTGAAGCTTTCTTT.

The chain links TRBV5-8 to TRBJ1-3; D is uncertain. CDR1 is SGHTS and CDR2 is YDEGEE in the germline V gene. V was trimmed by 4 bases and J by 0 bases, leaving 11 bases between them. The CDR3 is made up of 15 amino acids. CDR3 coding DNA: TGTGCCAGCAGCCCGGACGGGAGCTCTGGAAACACCATATATTTT. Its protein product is CASSPDGSSGNTIYF. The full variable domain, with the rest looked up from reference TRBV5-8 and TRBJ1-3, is EAGVTQSPTHLIKTRGQQATLRCSPISGHTSVYWYQQALGLGLQFLLWYDEGEERNRGNFPPRFSGRQFPNYSSELNVNALELEDSALYLCASSPDGSSGNTIYFGEGSWLTVV.

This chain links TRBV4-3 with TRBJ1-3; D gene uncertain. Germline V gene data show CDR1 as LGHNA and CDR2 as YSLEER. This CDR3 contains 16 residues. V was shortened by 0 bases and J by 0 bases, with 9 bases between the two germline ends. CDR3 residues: CASSQDRESSGNTIYF. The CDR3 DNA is TGCGCCAGCAGCCAAGATCGAGAGAGCTCTGGAAACACCATATATTTT.

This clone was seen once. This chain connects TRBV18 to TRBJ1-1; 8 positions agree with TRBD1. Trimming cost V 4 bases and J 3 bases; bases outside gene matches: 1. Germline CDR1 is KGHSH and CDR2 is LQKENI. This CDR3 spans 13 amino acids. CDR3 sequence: CASSLDRDTEAFF. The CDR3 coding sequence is TGTGCCAGCTCACTGGACAGGGACACTGAAGCTTTCTTT.

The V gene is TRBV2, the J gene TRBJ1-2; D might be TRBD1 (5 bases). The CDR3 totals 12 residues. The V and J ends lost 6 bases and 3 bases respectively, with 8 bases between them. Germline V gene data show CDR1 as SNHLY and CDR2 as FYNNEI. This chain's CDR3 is CASRLQDYGYTF. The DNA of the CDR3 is TGTGCCAGCAGGCTACAGGACTATGGCTACACCTTC. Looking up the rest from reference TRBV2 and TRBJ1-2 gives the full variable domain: EPEVTQTPSHQVTQMGQEVILRCVPISNHLYFYWYRQILGQKVEFLVSFYNNEISEKSEIFDDQFSVERPDGSNFTLKIRSTKLEDSAMYFCASRLQDYGYTFGSGTRLTVV.